The 17 T cell receptor beta chains in this list originate from one sample, sequenced in a study of shared clonotypes between healthy human individuals (dated by TCRdb to about 2020). Receptor amplification or capture employed the immunoSEQ multiplex PCR assay. Sourced from immuneACCESS, this table was stored by TCRdb with only in-frame sequences that have V and J called. A share of the clones is absent; for the studies checked, an unresolved V gene accounts for under half, and the remainder has no known explanation. This sample is represented by over 1.4 million clones; roughly 96% of them were singletons. Approximately 1.1% of the sample is taken by the ten largest. The sequencing input was naive CD4+ T cells sorted from blood. This sample's cell subset or site label indicates: CD45RA+ positively selected. Every receptor here comes from a man aged 25-45 years in good health.

The V gene is TRBV9, the J gene TRBJ1-4, with a possible D match to TRBD1 (6 bases). The CDR3 is 15 residues long. Germline CDR1 SGDLS, CDR2 YYNGEE. V was cut by 5 bases and J by 8 bases, with 19 bases left in between. In nucleotides, the CDR3 is TGTGCCAGCAGTGCGACGGGCAGGGGAGGGGAAAAACTGTTTTTT. Its protein product is CASSATGRGGEKLFF.

The rearrangement uses TRBV7-2 and TRBJ2-7; weak D call: TRBD2 (6 bases). CDR1 is SGHTA and CDR2 is FQGNSA in the germline V gene. This CDR3 is 15 amino acids long. V dropped 5 bases and J dropped 0 bases, with 14 bases sitting between them. The CDR3 DNA follows: TGTGCCAGCAGCACAACCGGGACTTACTCCTACGAGCAGTACTTC. Protein product: CASSTTGTYSYEQYF.

CDR3 amino acids: CASSLGQGAGDEQFF. As DNA, the CDR3 is TGTGCCAGCAGCTTGGGACAGGGGGCAGGGGATGAGCAGTTCTTC. This chain links TRBV5-4 with TRBJ2-1; 10 nucleotides match TRBD1. Looked up from germline, CDR1 is SGHNT and CDR2 is YYREEE (reference sequence). V trimming: 0 bases; J trimming: 8 bases; junction bases outside the gene matches: 5. The CDR3 consists of 15 residues.

This sequence joins TRBV18 and TRBJ1-1, with 7 positions matching TRBD1. Germline values: CDR1 KGHSH, CDR2 LQKENI. This CDR3 has 15 residues. Trimming removed 0 bases from V and 8 bases from J; junction bases left unmatched: 9. The CDR3 sequence is CASSPPGVDRAEAFF. CDR3 coding DNA: TGTGCCAGCTCACCACCCGGGGTCGACAGGGCGGAAGCTTTCTTT.

This clone was counted a single time. The chain has TRBV14 and TRBJ2-1, with a weak D call TRBD2 (5 bases). Germline V gives CDR1 SGHDN, CDR2 FVKESK. The V gene lost 4 bases and the J gene lost 13 bases, with 14 bases spanning the gap. The length of the CDR3 is 12 residues. DNA for the CDR3: TGTGCCAGCAGCCCCGAGCGGTCTAGACAGTTCTTC. Translated, it gives CASSPERSRQFF.

The gene calls are TRBV6-4 and TRBJ1-1, with D tentatively TRBD1 (5 bases). Germline V gives CDR1 MRHNA, CDR2 SNTAGT. The CDR3 contains 14 residues. Trimming cost V 6 bases and J 3 bases, with 14 bases left between them. The CDR3 loop reads CASSLEAGDTEAFF. CDR3 nucleotide sequence: TGTGCCAGCAGCCTAGAGGCGGGGGACACTGAAGCTTTCTTT.

This chain uses TRBV7-2 with TRBJ1-5, with 7 positions matching TRBD1. The J segment lost 0 bases and the V segment lost 5 bases, leaving 1 base of the junction unmatched. The CDR3 consists of 14 residues. CDR1 and CDR2 (germline): SGHTA, FQGNSA. CDR3 nucleotide sequence: TGTGCCAGCAGCCGACAGGGTAGCAATCAGCCCCAGCATTTT. This codes for CASSRQGSNQPQHF.

The gene calls are TRBV11-3 and TRBJ2-1, with 9 bases identical to TRBD1. This CDR3 is built from 15 residues. The V gene's germline CDR1 is SGHNT and CDR2 YENEEA. J lost 3 bases, V lost 8 bases, and 8 bases had no gene match. Here the CDR3 reads CASDSGTGSYNEQFF. CDR3 bases: TGTGCCAGCGATTCCGGGACAGGGAGCTACAATGAGCAGTTCTTC. Looking up the rest from reference TRBV11-3 and TRBJ2-1 gives the full variable domain: EAGVVQSPRYKIIEKKQPVAFWCNPISGHNTLYWYLQNLGQGPELLIRYENEEAVDDSQLPKDRFSAERLKGVDSTLKIQPAELGDSAVYLCASDSGTGSYNEQFFGPGTRLTVL.

The V and J genes are TRBV5-4 and TRBJ2-3, with a weak D call TRBD2 (5 bases). This CDR3 has 14 amino acids. CDR1 and CDR2 from the germline V gene are SGHNT and YYREEE (reference sequence). V was clipped by 4 bases and J by 6 bases, with 15 bases between them. In nucleotides, the CDR3 is TGTGCCAGCAGCGATCCCGGAGGTCCGGATACGCAGTATTTT. Protein sequence: CASSDPGGPDTQYF.

This chain connects TRBV9 to TRBJ2-7, with unresolved D. This CDR3 spans 13 amino acids. Germline V gene lookup returns CDR1 SGDLS and CDR2 YYNGEE. The V end was cut by 0 bases, the J end by 4 bases, with 8 bases between. This CDR3 is CASSVGNSYEQYF. CDR3 nucleotide sequence: TGTGCCAGCAGCGTAGGCAACTCTTACGAGCAGTACTTC.

Points on this clone: This sample also contains other DNA sequences that code for the same CDR3. The chain uses TRBV20-1 and TRBJ2-5, with D perhaps TRBD1 or TRBD2 (5 bases each). Trimming pared 3 bases from V and 5 bases from J, leaving 7 bases between. The CDR3 totals 11 residues. Germline V gene lookup returns CDR1 DFQATT and CDR2 SNEGSKA (reference sequence). For the CDR3, the DNA is TGCAGTGCTAGCTGGGGGGAGACCCAGTACTTC. It encodes CSASWGETQYF.

The chain employs TRBV27 and TRBJ1-2; D perhaps matches TRBD1 (6 bases). With 7 bases removed from V and 8 bases from J, the gap between germline ends came to 17 bases. The CDR3 covers 13 residues. Germline values: CDR1 MNHEY, CDR2 SMNVEV (reference sequence). DNA of the CDR3: TGTGCCAGCACGAAGGTGGAGGGGGGAGGCTACACCTTC. Protein sequence: CASTKVEGGGYTF.

The genes are TRBV6-1 and TRBJ1-3; 8 bases agree with TRBD1. Germline-derived CDR1 and CDR2 are MNHNS and SASEGT. The CDR3 is made up of 14 amino acids. J lost 4 bases, V lost 6 bases, and 5 bases had no gene match. The CDR3, as DNA: TGTGCCAGCAGGGACAGGGTGCCAGGAAACACCATATATTTT. Amino acid sequence: CASRDRVPGNTIYF.

V and J are TRBV20-1 and TRBJ2-1; D gene unclear. Deletions cut 3 bases from V and 5 bases from J, with 2 bases between. CDR1 DFQATT and CDR2 SNEGSKA come from the germline V gene (reference sequence). The CDR3 spans 10 residues. The CDR3 bases are TGCAGTGCTAGCCACAATGAGCAGTTCTTC. Its translation is CSASHNEQFF.

V usage is TRBV6-1 and J usage is TRBJ2-4; 7 positions agree with TRBD1. Germline V lookup: CDR1 MNHNS, CDR2 SASEGT. The CDR3 is 12 residues long. Trimming removed 4 bases from V and 12 bases from J; junction bases left unmatched: 6. The CDR3 sequence is CASSAGQAPQYF. In nucleotides, the CDR3 is TGTGCCAGCAGTGCTGGACAGGCACCTCAGTACTTC.

This rearrangement joins TRBV29-1 to TRBJ2-2, with D possibly TRBD1 on 6 matching bases. Germline assignment: CDR1 SQVTM and CDR2 ANQGSEA. The CDR3 is made up of 14 amino acids. Trimming left V 1 base short and J 6 bases short, with 12 bases between. The CDR3 nucleotides are TGCAGCGTTGAAGCCAGGACAGTTGCCGGGGAGCTGTTTTTT. Translation: CSVEARTVAGELFF.

This chain links TRBV18 with TRBJ1-5; TRBD1 matches 10 bases. Germline CDR1 is KGHSH and CDR2 is LQKENI. The CDR3 has 14 residues. The V and J ends lost 6 bases and 6 bases, in that order; junction bases with no gene match: 5. The CDR3 is CASSQDRGLQPQHF. CDR3 nucleotides: TGTGCCAGCTCCCAAGACAGGGGGCTTCAGCCCCAGCATTTT.